The TCR beta chain under discussion was sequenced for a study of blood T cell repertoires in COVID-19. The repertoire was sequenced with immunoSEQ multiplex PCR; TCRdb's copy has only in-frame clones and lacks some. The sample lists hundreds of thousands of clones; less than 90% were seen once. V shed 6 bases, J shed 4 bases, and the junction held 17 bases outside the gene matches. The germline V gene encodes CDR1 SGHRS and CDR2 YFSETQ. The CDR3 is 17 residues long. The sample consisted of peripheral blood. The gene calls are TRBV5-1 and TRBJ1-1, with 8 bases lining up with TRBD1. The clonotype originates from a woman in her forties or fifties with COVID-19, enrolled during active disease. The CDR3 coding sequence is TGCGCCAGCACCCCCGGGTCAGGGGGCAGTTTGGTCACTGAAGCTTTCTTT. Encoded protein: CASTPGSGGSLVTEAFF.